This TCR beta chain was observed in a study of blood T cell repertoires in COVID-19 (dated by TCRdb to 2018 to 2021). Background for the entire study: Samples from collaborators originated in the United States, Italy and Spain and spanned both the acute and convalescent phases of COVID-19. The material from the prospective study consisted of cDNA or gDNA derived from T cells, B-cell-depleted T cells, or PBMCs. The dataset comprised deeply sampled blood TCRbeta repertoires from subjects exposed to, actively infected with, or recovered from COVID-19. The repertoires were released in a freely available public database intended as a resource for research on the immune response to SARS-CoV-2. Samples came from the ongoing ImmuneRACE study (first 160 participants) plus 1,254 subjects from 6 global collaborators. A de-identified subject ID, COVID-19 status, age in years and sex were almost always included in the sample metadata. Where available, HLA class I and class II types were taken from metadata supplied by the sample provider and were not determined by assay-based typing.

The germline V gene encodes CDR1 KGHSH and CDR2 LQKENI. The CDR3 holds 17 amino acids from the cysteine to the phenylalanine. Left in the record is the CDR3 DNA by itself, 51 bases read in frame from the first base. Trimming removed 0 bases from V and 6 bases from J; the gene matches leave 9 bases unexplained. Results the study describes overall, beyond this receptor: The amount of clinical and demographic metadata varied by source and participant and was provided uncurated.

The immunoSEQ Assay, a bias-controlled multiplex PCR, was used to amplify TCRbeta CDR3 regions from genomic DNA. Per the original workflow: Within the assay, amplification of reference gene primers was used to estimate how many nucleated cells each sample contained. To quantify the absolute abundance of each unique TCRbeta CDR3 rearrangement, sequence reads were collapsed and filtered. Productive Simpson clonality was computed per sample as the square root of Simpson's diversity index over productive rearrangements. Here the immuneACCESS table is served through TCRdb, limited to in-frame sequences with V and J called. Missing clones are a known gap in these copies; in checked studies unresolved V genes cover under half, and the rest lacks a known reason. V, J and clone size were drawn from that table, and D and trimming were deduced from the DNA. The sample data list roughly 200,000 clones, and roughly 81% of these were observed just once. Jointly, the top ten make up 4.5% to 5.5% of the sample.

The collaborating institutions used their own protocols to collect whole blood in K2EDTA tubes. For TCRbeta analysis, collaborators shipped samples in one of three forms: frozen whole blood, isolated PBMCs, or DNA extracted from either of those sample types. As to this clone: Its antigen is currently not known. Per-base quality was not reported, and no clone a single base away is much larger than it.

The TCR originated in a woman between 70 and 85 years old with active or convalescent COVID-19. This receptor chain uses TRBV18 and TRBJ2-1, with 9 bases aligning to TRBD1. The specimen sequenced was peripheral blood. The CDR3 loop reads CASSPPVGQGSFNEQFF. The DNA reads TGTGCCAGCTCACCACCGGTAGGACAGGGGTCTTTCAATGAGCAGTTCTTC.